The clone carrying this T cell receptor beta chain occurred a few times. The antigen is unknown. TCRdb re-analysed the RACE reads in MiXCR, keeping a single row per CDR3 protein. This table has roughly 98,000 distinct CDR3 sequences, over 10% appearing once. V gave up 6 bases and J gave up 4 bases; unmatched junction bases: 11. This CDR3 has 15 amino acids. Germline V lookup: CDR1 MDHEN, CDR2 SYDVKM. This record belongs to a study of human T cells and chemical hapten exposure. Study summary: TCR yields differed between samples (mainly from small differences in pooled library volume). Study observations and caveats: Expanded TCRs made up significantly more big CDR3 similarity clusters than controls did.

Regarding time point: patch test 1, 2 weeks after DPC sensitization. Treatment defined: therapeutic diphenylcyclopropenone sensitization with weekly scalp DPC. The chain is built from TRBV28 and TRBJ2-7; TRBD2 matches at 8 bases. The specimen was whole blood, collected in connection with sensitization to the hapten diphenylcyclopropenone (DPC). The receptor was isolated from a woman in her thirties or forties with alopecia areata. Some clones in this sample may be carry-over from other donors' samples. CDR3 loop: CASSLSGSQLYEQYF. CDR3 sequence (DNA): TGTGCCAGCAGCCTAAGCGGGAGTCAACTATACGAGCAGTACTTC.